This is a list of T cell receptor beta chains from one sample in a study of neurological immune-mediated disorders. From the 5' RACE reads, TCRdb called clonotypes with MiXCR, one entry per CDR3 protein. The data show under 100,000 distinct CDR3 sequences, with roughly 13% seen just once and approximately 4.5% held by the top ten. What was sequenced was PBMCs. These receptors came from a female donor with HTLV-1-associated myelopathy (HAM/TSP). Both conserved end residues are part of each CDR3. Fields, in order: J gene, CDR3 length, V gene, D gene, clone size, CDR3 protein, CDR3 DNA. D genes are given only for firm matches. Clone size, where shown, is once, few, many, or a class for clones that have expanded.

J: TRBJ1-2; length: 16; V: TRBV20-1; D: -; size: -; CDR3: CSARGPSPLSGYGYTF; DNA: TGCAGTGCTAGAGGCCCCAGTCCACTCTCCGGCTATGGCTACACCTTC
J: TRBJ1-2; length: 13; V: TRBV4-1; D: -; size: many; CDR3: CASSLEQGYGYTF; DNA: TGCGCCAGCAGCCTAGAACAGGGCTATGGCTACACCTTC
J: TRBJ2-3; length: 12; V: TRBV6-6; D: -; size: many; CDR3: CASRSVTDTQYF; DNA: TGTGCCAGCCGATCGGTCACAGATACGCAGTATTTT
J: TRBJ1-1; length: 12; V: TRBV7-3; D: -; size: many; CDR3: CATYREGVEAFF; DNA: TGTGCCACCTATCGGGAGGGGGTTGAAGCTTTCTTT
J: TRBJ2-3; length: 15; V: TRBV5-1; D: -; size: many; CDR3: CASSLVPGSTDTQYF; DNA: TGCGCCAGCAGCTTGGTACCGGGGAGCACAGATACGCAGTATTTT
J: TRBJ2-7; length: 12; V: TRBV6-1; D: -; size: many; CDR3: CASSPNRHEQYF; DNA: TGTGCCAGCAGCCCAAATCGCCACGAGCAGTACTTC
J: TRBJ2-5; length: 13; V: TRBV12-3/TRBV12-4; D: -; size: many; CDR3: CASTHTDKETQYF; DNA: TGTGCCAGCACCCATACAGATAAGGAGACCCAGTACTTC
J: TRBJ1-1; length: 11; V: TRBV20-1; D: -; size: few; CDR3: CSAPFPGEAFF; DNA: TGCAGTGCACCCTTTCCGGGTGAAGCTTTCTTT
J: TRBJ1-4; length: 15; V: TRBV14; D: TRBD1; size: -; CDR3: CASSRTAGGYEKLFF; DNA: TGTGCCAGCAGCCGTACTGCAGGGGGCTACGAAAAACTGTTTTTT
J: TRBJ1-2; length: 12; V: TRBV20-1; D: -; size: many; CDR3: CSAGGGNYGYTF; DNA: TGCAGTGCTGGGGGCGGAAACTATGGCTACACCTTC
J: TRBJ1-5; length: 15; V: TRBV10-3; D: TRBD1; size: -; CDR3: CAITSTGVPDHPQHF; DNA: TGTGCCATCACCTCGACAGGGGTCCCTGATCATCCCCAGCATTTT
J: TRBJ2-5; length: 15; V: TRBV5-5; D: TRBD2; size: many; CDR3: CASRKPGLVVETQYF; DNA: TGTGCCAGCCGAAAACCGGGACTAGTGGTAGAGACCCAGTACTTC
J: TRBJ1-5; length: 18; V: TRBV10-3; D: -; size: -; CDR3: CAISESLGQSTSNQPQHF; DNA: TGTGCCATCAGTGAGTCCCTCGGACAGAGCACTAGCAATCAGCCCCAGCATTTT
J: TRBJ1-1; length: 13; V: TRBV18; D: TRBD1; size: many; CDR3: CASSTTGITEAFF; DNA: TGTGCCAGCTCAACGACAGGGATCACTGAAGCTTTCTTT
J: TRBJ2-1; length: 15; V: TRBV5-1; D: TRBD2; size: many; CDR3: CASSALAGGYNEQFF; DNA: TGCGCCAGCAGCGCCCTAGCGGGGGGTTACAATGAGCAGTTCTTC
J: TRBJ1-5; length: 16; V: TRBV7-9; D: TRBD1; size: many; CDR3: CASSLTRQGGNQPQHF; DNA: TGTGCCAGCAGTTTAACCCGACAGGGTGGCAATCAGCCCCAGCATTTT
J: TRBJ2-2; length: 15; V: TRBV4-2; D: TRBD2; size: -; CDR3: CASIPRVGGAGELFF; DNA: TGTGCCAGCATCCCCCGGGTGGGGGGGGCCGGGGAGCTGTTTTTT
J: TRBJ2-3; length: 20; V: TRBV5-1; D: TRBD2; size: few; CDR3: CASSPGLAGGQVMTGDTQYF; DNA: TGCGCCAGCAGCCCGGGACTAGCGGGGGGGCAGGTGATGACGGGAGATACGCAGTATTTT
J: TRBJ2-1; length: 13; V: TRBV12-3/TRBV12-4; D: -; size: many; CDR3: CASRETGFNEQFF; DNA: TGTGCCAGCAGGGAAACAGGGTTCAATGAGCAGTTCTTC
J: TRBJ1-3; length: 16; V: TRBV27; D: -; size: many; CDR3: CASSLYPGLGGNTIYF; DNA: TGTGCCAGCAGTTTATATCCGGGCCTTGGTGGAAACACCATATATTTT
J: TRBJ1-5; length: 19; V: TRBV9; D: TRBD1; size: many; CDR3: CASSVGMDRVIYSNQPQHF; DNA: TGTGCCAGCAGCGTAGGGATGGACAGGGTCATATATAGCAATCAGCCCCAGCATTTT